These 10 T cell receptor beta chains were sequenced from one sample in a study of shared clonotypes between healthy human individuals. Profiling relied on immunoSEQ multiplex PCR, and the TCRdb table lists in-frame clones only, not all of them. In the table there are a few million clones, just under 95% of which are singletons. What was sequenced was naive CD4+ T cells from PBMCs. Subset noted: CD45RA+ positively selected. These TCRs come from a young man in good health. Some clones in this sample may be carry-over from other donors' samples.

V is TRBV27 and J is TRBJ1-5; 7 bases are a match to TRBD1. This CDR3 spans 20 amino acids. Losses at the gene ends were 1 base for V and 1 base for J; bases not matched to a gene: 16. Germline V CDR1 and CDR2: MNHEY, SMNVEV (reference sequence). The CDR3 here is CASSLFGPTRTGGSNQPQHF. The CDR3 DNA follows: TGTGCCAGCAGTTTATTTGGGCCCACCAGGACAGGCGGAAGCAATCAGCCCCAGCATTTT.

The V gene is TRBV30, the J gene TRBJ1-2; D not certain. This CDR3 contains 13 residues. Germline V gene data show CDR1 as GTSNPN and CDR2 as SVGIG (reference sequence). Trimming removed 0 bases from V and 8 bases from J, with 13 bases in between. The CDR3 nucleotides are TGTGCCTGGAGTGTACGGGGATCCGGAGGCTACACCTTC. This sequence encodes CAWSVRGSGGYTF.

Worth noting for this clone: This specimen includes other DNA sequences encoding the same CDR3. The genes are TRBV19 and TRBJ1-2; 8 bases are shared with TRBD1. CDR3 length: 13 amino acids. Losses at the gene ends were 2 bases for V and 4 bases for J; bases not matched to a gene: 0. Looked up from germline, CDR1 is LNHDA and CDR2 is SQIVND (reference sequence). The CDR3 DNA reads as TGTGCCAGTAGTATAACAGGGGGCTATGGCTACACCTTC. It codes for CASSITGGYGYTF. The variable domain in full, completed from reference TRBV19 and TRBJ1-2, reads DGGITQSPKYLFRKEGQNVTLSCEQNLNHDAMYWYRQDPGQGLRLIYYSQIVNDFQKGDIAEGYSVSREKKESFPLTVTSAQKNPTAFYLCASSITGGYGYTFGSGTRLTVV.

The chain links TRBV7-2 to TRBJ1-2; the D gene is possibly TRBD1 (6 bases). Germline V CDR1 and CDR2: SGHTA, FQGNSA. This CDR3 has 16 residues. Deletions cut 2 bases from V and 7 bases from J, with 20 bases between. CDR3 residues: CASSLPTTDRGRGYTF. For the CDR3, the DNA is TGTGCCAGCAGCTTACCAACGACGGACAGAGGCCGTGGCTACACCTTC.

In its sample, this clone was seen once. The chain uses TRBV18 and TRBJ1-6; D remains ambiguous. With 6 bases removed from V and 8 bases from J, the gap between germline ends came to 20 bases. Germline CDR1 reads KGHSH; CDR2 reads LQKENI. The CDR3 has 16 residues. The CDR3: CASSNAALVGDSPLHF. The CDR3 DNA reads as TGTGCCAGCTCGAACGCGGCCCTCGTTGGGGATTCACCCCTCCACTTT.

As regards this clone: This sample includes further DNA sequences coding for the same CDR3. The chain couples TRBV7-3 to TRBJ2-1, with 7 nucleotides matching TRBD1. The CDR3 spans 11 residues. Germline V gene lookup returns CDR1 SGHTA and CDR2 FQGTGA. Germline trimming cut 5 bases from V and 10 bases from J; bases unmatched to any gene: 2. CDR3 DNA sequence: TGTGCCAGCAGCCCGGGACAGGAGCAGTTCTTC. Protein product: CASSPGQEQFF.

V is TRBV27 and J is TRBJ2-7, with 12 bases fitting TRBD1. This CDR3 has 14 amino acids. The junction had 6 bases not matched to a gene; V was cut back by 6 bases and J by 6 bases. Germline assignment: CDR1 MNHEY and CDR2 SMNVEV (reference sequence). DNA of the CDR3: TGTGCCAGCAGACCACGGGACAGGGGGCGCGAGCAGTACTTC. Its protein product is CASRPRDRGREQYF.

The chain is built from TRBV30 and TRBJ1-2; weak D call: TRBD1 (6 bases). V dropped 4 bases and J dropped 2 bases, with 17 bases sitting between them. The CDR3 loop spans 15 amino acids. The V gene's germline CDR1 is GTSNPN and CDR2 SVGIG (reference sequence). The CDR3 sequence: CAWTPVGQGNYGYTF. In nucleotides, the CDR3 is TGTGCCTGGACCCCGGTGGGGCAGGGGAACTATGGCTACACCTTC.

V usage is TRBV11-2 and J usage is TRBJ2-4; 12 bases line up with TRBD2. Germline CDR1 is SGHAT and CDR2 is FQNNGV. Losses at the gene ends were 7 bases for V and 0 bases for J; bases not matched to a gene: 13. The CDR3 loop spans 19 amino acids. The CDR3 here is CASTPGLAGRALAKNIQYF. CDR3 coding DNA: TGTGCCAGCACCCCGGGACTAGCGGGCCGAGCGCTAGCCAAAAACATTCAGTACTTC.

The rearrangement links TRBV6-1 to TRBJ1-1, with 8 bases aligning to TRBD1. Germline V CDR1 and CDR2: MNHNS, SASEGT. The V gene end was trimmed by 5 bases and the J gene end by 4 bases; junction bases not matched to a gene: 9. The CDR3 has 15 amino acids. This CDR3 reads CASSTKQGDGTEAFF. The CDR3 DNA reads TGTGCCAGCAGTACAAAACAGGGGGATGGCACTGAAGCTTTCTTT.